The rows below give T cell receptor beta chains drawn from one sample of a study of control samples from healthy donors and cancer patients. Method: immunoSEQ multiplex PCR; TCRdb's copy keeps in-frame clones and lacks some. The sample shows 150,000 to 200,000 clones, approximately 94% of them seen only once. Sequenced input: blood. Source of these receptors: a woman aged 18-29 years in good health. The CDR3 runs from the conserved cysteine through the conserved F or W. The D gene is left open where the match is weak. Size tells how often a clone was seen (once, few, many) or the class of an expanded clone, and some rows leave it out.

cdr3_nt,cdr3_aa,d_call,v_call,j_call,clone_size
TGTGCCAGCAGCTTAAACGCAGATACGCAGTATTTT,CASSLNADTQYF,.,TRBV11-2,TRBJ2-3,.
TGTGCCAGCAGTTTAGGGGGCACCCATACGCAGTATTTT,CASSLGGTHTQYF,.,TRBV12-3/TRBV12-4,TRBJ2-3,.
TGTGCCAGCAGTTCCCCTCGTAAGGGGATGCTTAATGAGCAGTTCTTC,CASSSPRKGMLNEQFF,.,TRBV27,TRBJ2-1,.
TGTGCCAGCAGTGAACTGGGGGTGGGCGGCTACACCTTC,CASSELGVGGYTF,.,TRBV6-1,TRBJ1-2,.
TGTGCCAGCAGCTTAGTGGCAGGGAAGGGCTACACCTTC,CASSLVAGKGYTF,.,TRBV7-3,TRBJ1-2,.
TGTGCCAGCAGCTCAAGGGACAGGGGTGAAAAACTGTTTTTT,CASSSRDRGEKLFF,TRBD1,TRBV6-5,TRBJ1-4,.
TGTGCCAGCAGTTACACCGGGACAGTACGAGCTTTCTTT,CASSYTGTVRAFF,TRBD1,TRBV6-2/TRBV6-3,TRBJ1-1,.
TGTGCCAGCAGTTTATTCGACGATACCCAAGCTTTCTTT,CASSLFDDTQAFF,.,TRBV27,TRBJ1-1,.
TGTGCCACCAGCAGGGATAGTTTTTCTGGGGCCAACGTCCTGACTTTC,CATSRDSFSGANVLTF,.,TRBV15,TRBJ2-6,.
TGTGCCAGCAGCTTAAGGGGATCCAGGGACTCACCCCTCCACTTT,CASSLRGSRDSPLHF,.,TRBV7-2,TRBJ1-6,.
TGTGCCAGCATGGACAGGGAATCCCCTGGGGCCAACGTCCTGACTTTC,CASMDRESPGANVLTF,TRBD1,TRBV7-8,TRBJ2-6,.
TGTGCCAGCAGCTCTACCGGAGGGATCACTGAAGCTTTCTTT,CASSSTGGITEAFF,.,TRBV9,TRBJ1-1,once
TGTGCCAGCAGTGAAAGGGGGCAGGGCGAGGACGAGCAGTACTTC,CASSERGQGEDEQYF,TRBD1,TRBV6-1,TRBJ2-7,once
TGCGCCAGCAGCCTCCGACAGGGCGGAGAGGCCCAGTACTTC,CASSLRQGGEAQYF,TRBD1,TRBV4-1,TRBJ2-5,.
TGTGCCAGCAGCCCCCATTCAGGGGGGCAAGAGACCCAGTACTTC,CASSPHSGGQETQYF,.,TRBV7-2,TRBJ2-5,.
TGTGCCAGCGCCCCAGGGACAGGGGGCTACAATGAGCAGTTCTTC,CASAPGTGGYNEQFF,TRBD1,TRBV7-9,TRBJ2-1,.
TGTGCCAGCAGCGCCTACCGGGATCGGGCGGAGACCCAGTACTTC,CASSAYRDRAETQYF,.,TRBV7-8,TRBJ2-5,.
TGTGCCAGCGGCGGACAGGGGAACACTGAAGCTTTCTTT,CASGGQGNTEAFF,TRBD1,TRBV12-3/TRBV12-4,TRBJ1-1,.
TGCGCCAGCAGCCAGCTAGCGGGGAATGAGCAGTTCTTC,CASSQLAGNEQFF,TRBD2,TRBV4-3,TRBJ2-1,.
TGTGCCACCAGCAGAGATCGTGCCCCTTGGGACCCTCAAAGGGCAGATACGCAGTATTTT,CATSRDRAPWDPQRADTQYF,.,TRBV15,TRBJ2-3,once
TGTGCCAGCAGTTACCCCCTAGCGGGAACAGATACGCAGTATTTT,CASSYPLAGTDTQYF,TRBD2,TRBV6-2/TRBV6-3,TRBJ2-3,.
TGTGCCAGCAGTTACGGACAGGGTGGTACTGAAGCTTTCTTT,CASSYGQGGTEAFF,TRBD1,TRBV6-5,TRBJ1-1,.
TGTGCCAGCAGTTACCCAAGGGGACAGGGGGCCTCTGAAGCTTTCTTT,CASSYPRGQGASEAFF,TRBD1,TRBV6-2/TRBV6-3,TRBJ1-1,.
TGTGCCAGCAGCTTAGATTTTAGACTGTCCAACACTGAAGCTTTCTTT,CASSLDFRLSNTEAFF,.,TRBV7-9,TRBJ1-1,once
TGTGCCAGCAGCCGACGAGGGACTAGCGGTCAAGAGACCCAGTACTTC,CASSRRGTSGQETQYF,TRBD2,TRBV6-2/TRBV6-3,TRBJ2-5,.
TGCGCCAGCAGCCAAGAAGGACTAGCGGGGGGTAACAATGAGCAGTTCTTC,CASSQEGLAGGNNEQFF,TRBD2,TRBV4-1,TRBJ2-1,once
TGTGCCAGCAGCTCAGGAATGGGGGACACCATATATTTT,CASSSGMGDTIYF,.,TRBV11-2,TRBJ1-3,few
TGTGCCAGCAGTCCCATCGGGTCTCAGGACACCATATATTTT,CASSPIGSQDTIYF,.,TRBV25-1,TRBJ1-3,.
TGTGCCAGCTCACCAATAGATAATTCACCCCTCCACTTT,CASSPIDNSPLHF,.,TRBV18,TRBJ1-6,.
TGTGCCAGCAGTTCCGGGACAGGGTATGAAAAACTGTTTTTT,CASSSGTGYEKLFF,TRBD1,TRBV2,TRBJ1-4,.
TGTGCCAGCAGTCAGCGTAAAGACTATGGCTACACCTTC,CASSQRKDYGYTF,.,TRBV12-3/TRBV12-4,TRBJ1-2,.